The 17 T cell receptor beta chains presented below share a single source sample, sequenced in a study of blood T cell repertoires in COVID-19. Some clones are missing from TCRdb's copy, which holds only in-frame ones; the method was immunoSEQ multiplex PCR. The table lists about 220,000 clones, about four fifths of them singletons, with around 3.4% in the top ten. Source material: PBMCs or T cells enriched from blood (not recorded which). These receptors were obtained from an older woman who had recovered from COVID-19.

The gene calls are TRBV5-5 and TRBJ2-7; D gene uncertain. The length of the CDR3 is 12 residues. V dropped 4 bases and J dropped 7 bases, with 12 bases sitting between them. Germline V CDR1 and CDR2: SGHKS, YYEKEE (reference sequence). CDR3 DNA sequence: TGTGCCAGCAGCACGTACGGCGGAGAGCAGTACTTC. This gives the protein CASSTYGGEQYF. Based on the CDR3 plus reference TRBV5-5 and TRBJ2-7, the full variable domain is DAGVTQSPTHLIKTRGQQVTLRCSPISGHKSVSWYQQVLGQGPQFIFQYYEKEERGRGNFPDRFSARQFPNYSSELNVNALLLGDSALYLCASSTYGGEQYFGPGTRLTVT.

The gene calls are TRBV7-2 and TRBJ1-1; possibly TRBD1 for D (5 bases). CDR1 SGHTA and CDR2 FQGNSA come from the germline V gene. This CDR3 comprises 14 residues. V was trimmed by 4 bases and J by 1 base, leaving 10 bases between them. The DNA for the CDR3 is TGTGCCAGCAGCTCCCGACAGAAGAACACTGAAGCTTTCTTT. Protein product: CASSSRQKNTEAFF.

This clone was seen once. The chain has TRBV27 and TRBJ1-2, with 7 nucleotides matching TRBD1. The CDR3 extends over 17 amino acids. V gave up 1 base and J gave up 4 bases; unmatched junction bases: 12. CDR1 is MNHEY and CDR2 is SMNVEV in the germline V gene (reference sequence). CDR3 nucleotide sequence: TGTGCCAGCAGTTTATTCACCCGAGGAGGGGGCCCCTATGGCTACACCTTC. It is translated as CASSLFTRGGGPYGYTF.

A remark on this clone: A much larger clone is a single base away; this may be a read error. The V call is TRBV7-8, the J call TRBJ2-5, with TRBD1 as a possible D gene (6 bases). Per germline, CDR1 SGHVS and CDR2 FQNEAQ. Trimming removed 4 bases from V and 2 bases from J, with 8 bases in between. The CDR3 is made up of 13 amino acids. CDR3 amino acids: CASSSDRQETQYF. DNA for the CDR3: TGTGCCAGCAGCTCGGACAGACAAGAGACCCAGTACTTC.

The V gene is TRBV4-1, the J gene TRBJ1-6; 8 positions match TRBD1. V dropped 2 bases and J dropped 6; count of bases not matched to a gene: 9. Per the germline V gene, CDR1 is MGHRA and CDR2 is YSYEKL. This CDR3 is built from 17 residues. Here the CDR3 reads CASSQSPPTGVNSPLHF. DNA for the CDR3: TGCGCCAGCAGCCAATCCCCCCCGACAGGGGTTAATTCACCCCTCCACTTT.

The rearrangement uses TRBV19 and TRBJ2-3; D unresolved. This CDR3 contains 12 residues. V lost 6 bases to trimming and J lost 15 bases, with 19 bases between them. Germline loops: CDR1 LNHDA, CDR2 SQIVND (reference sequence). CDR3 residues: CASSQVQVRSYF. The DNA of the CDR3 is TGTGCCAGTAGCCAAGTCCAGGTACGCAGTTATTTT.

J is TRBJ1-6 and V is TRBV25-1; D is perhaps TRBD1 (5 bases). Germline V gene data show CDR1 as MGHDK and CDR2 as SYGVNS. The V end lost 0 bases, the J end lost 9 bases, and 12 bases lay between the germline ends. The CDR3 length is 15 residues. The CDR3 here is CASSEYPAGSSPLHF. CDR3 nucleotide sequence: TGTGCCAGCAGTGAATACCCGGCAGGGTCTTCACCCCTCCACTTT. The full variable domain, its missing parts supplied by reference TRBV25-1 and TRBJ1-6, is EADIYQTPRYLVIGTGKKITLECSQTMGHDKMYWYQQDPGMELHLIHYSYGVNSTEKGDLSSESTVSRIRTEHFPLTLESARPSHTSQYLCASSEYPAGSSPLHFGNGTRLTVT.

V usage is TRBV5-5 and J usage is TRBJ1-3, with 9 nucleotides matching TRBD1. V was pared by 3 bases and J by 8 bases, with 6 bases of the junction left unmatched. Looked up from germline, CDR1 is SGHKS and CDR2 is YYEKEE (reference sequence). There are 14 residues in the CDR3. CDR3 region: CASSSGTGKDTIYF. Here the CDR3 DNA reads TGTGCCAGCAGCTCCGGGACAGGGAAGGACACCATATATTTT.

The rearrangement uses TRBV6-1 and TRBJ1-5; weak D call: TRBD1 (5 bases). Germline CDR1 and CDR2: MNHNS and SASEGT. V lost 3 bases and J 4 bases, leaving 13 bases between the germline ends. The CDR3 is 15 residues long. The CDR3 coding sequence is TGTGCCAGCAGTGAGTCAGGGTATAGGAATCAGCCCCAGCATTTT. It yields the protein CASSESGYRNQPQHF.

The chain couples TRBV7-2 to TRBJ1-1; D remains unclear. Germline CDR1 reads SGHTA; CDR2 reads FQGNSA. V lost 1 base to trimming and J lost 2 bases, with 11 bases between them. This CDR3 is built from 15 residues. CDR3 sequence (DNA): TGTGCCAGCAGCTTAGGCAACAGACGAAACACTGAAGCTTTCTTT. This gives the protein CASSLGNRRNTEAFF.

This chain links TRBV19 with TRBJ1-3, with a tentative D call TRBD1 (6 bases). Trimming shortened V by 5 bases and J by 0 bases, and 14 bases separated the two germline ends. This CDR3 is 16 amino acids long. CDR1 and CDR2 from the germline V gene are LNHDA and SQIVND (reference sequence). CDR3 amino acids: CASSWGGGRSGNTIYF. Here the CDR3 DNA reads TGTGCCAGTAGTTGGGGAGGGGGACGCTCTGGAAACACCATATATTTT. Looking up the rest from reference TRBV19 and TRBJ1-3 gives the full variable domain: DGGITQSPKYLFRKEGQNVTLSCEQNLNHDAMYWYRQDPGQGLRLIYYSQIVNDFQKGDIAEGYSVSREKKESFPLTVTSAQKNPTAFYLCASSWGGGRSGNTIYFGEGSWLTVV.

This sequence joins TRBV3-1 (or the pseudogene TRBV3-2) and TRBJ1-1; no clear D gene. Germline V gene lookup returns CDR1 LGHDT and CDR2 YNNKEL (reference sequence). This CDR3 is built from 13 residues. Trimming removed 4 bases at V and 1 base at J, with 7 bases between. The CDR3: CASSLSGNTEAFF. CDR3 sequence (DNA): TGTGCCAGCAGCCTCTCAGGGAACACTGAAGCTTTCTTT.

The chain recombines TRBV14 with TRBJ1-2, with D possibly matching TRBD1 (6 bases). Germline CDR1 is SGHDN and CDR2 is FVKESK. The CDR3 spans 15 residues. The germline V and J ends were trimmed by 0 bases and 7 bases, with 15 bases remaining between them. CDR3 sequence: CASSQDLAGAGGYTF. The CDR3 DNA is TGTGCCAGCAGCCAAGATCTGGCGGGGGCGGGTGGCTACACCTTC.

The chain uses TRBV7-9 and TRBJ2-2; 10 bases are a match to TRBD1. Germline V gene data show CDR1 as SEHNR and CDR2 as FQNEAQ (reference sequence). V lost 5 bases and J lost 7; bases outside the gene matches: 7. The CDR3 spans 15 residues. The CDR3 reads CASSARDRGFGELFF. CDR3 in DNA: TGTGCCAGCAGCGCCCGGGACAGGGGTTTCGGGGAGCTGTTTTTT.

V usage is TRBV19 and J usage is TRBJ1-3, with a tentative D call TRBD1 (6 bases). Trimming pared 7 bases from V and 1 base from J, leaving 17 bases between. This CDR3 contains 16 residues. From germline, CDR1 is LNHDA and CDR2 SQIVND (reference sequence). This CDR3 reads CASTGRGIESGNTIYF. For the CDR3, the DNA is TGTGCCAGTACGGGCAGGGGCATAGAATCTGGAAACACCATATATTTT.

This chain joins TRBV25-1 and TRBJ1-2, with TRBD1 matching 10 bases. Trimming cost V 3 bases and J 4 bases; bases outside gene matches: 11. There are 17 residues in the CDR3. Germline V gives CDR1 MGHDK, CDR2 SYGVNS. The CDR3: CASSDPGTGVSLYGYTF. The CDR3 nucleotides read TGTGCCAGCAGTGATCCCGGGACAGGGGTATCCCTCTATGGCTACACCTTC.

This chain links TRBV7-2 with TRBJ2-6; 12 bases match TRBD2. Germline-derived CDR1 and CDR2 are SGHTA and FQGNSA. The CDR3 consists of 19 residues. V lost 5 bases, J lost 0 bases, and 8 bases stayed unmatched. The CDR3 DNA is TGTGCCAGCAGCCCCAGGGCTAGCGGGGGGGCCTCTGGGGCCAACGTCCTGACTTTC. Translation: CASSPRASGGASGANVLTF. Full variable domain (remainder filled in from reference TRBV7-2 and TRBJ2-6): GAGVSQSPSNKVTEKGKDVELRCDPISGHTALYWYRQSLGQGLEFLIYFQGNSAPDKSGLPSDRFSAERTGGSVSTLTIQRTQQEDSAVYLCASSPRASGGASGANVLTFGAGSRLTVL.